The 14 T cell receptor beta chains below come from one sample, sequenced in a study of a mutant IDH1 vaccine in newly diagnosed glioma. Described time point: week 11, during vaccination. Mutant IDH1 20-mer peptide, at 300 ug, made up each vaccine dose, with topical imiquimod. What these receptors recognize is not known. Data came from immunoSEQ multiplex PCR; TCRdb stores just in-frame clones and leaves some out. The table records about 130,000 clones, around 80% of them present only once. The material sequenced was PBMCs, taken from a glioma patient whose treatment included an IDH1 peptide vaccine. These receptors came from a man aged 35 to 55 with glioma.

This clone was detected only a few times. The chain couples TRBV7-2 to TRBJ1-5; TRBD1 matches 7 bases. With 4 bases clipped from V and 5 bases from J, the junction kept 5 bases outside the gene matches. The germline gives CDR1 SGHTA, CDR2 FQGNSA. The CDR3 runs 14 residues. CDR3 nucleotides: TGTGCCAGCAGCTCGACAGGGTCGGATCAGCCCCAGCATTTT. Translating it yields CASSSTGSDQPQHF.

The rearrangement uses TRBV27 and TRBJ2-5; possibly TRBD1 for D (6 bases). The length of the CDR3 is 16 residues. Germline V gene lookup returns CDR1 MNHEY and CDR2 SMNVEV (reference sequence). V lost 6 bases to trimming and J lost 3 bases, with 20 bases between them. The CDR3 loop reads CASSPIRGRGKETQYF. The CDR3 coding sequence is TGTGCCAGCAGCCCTATCAGGGGCAGGGGAAAAGAGACCCAGTACTTC.

The CDR3 DNA sequence: TGTGCCAGCAGTTCCTTTGACAAGGCAACTAATGAAAAACTGTTTTTT. This sequence encodes CASSSFDKATNEKLFF. The chain combines TRBV27 with TRBJ1-4; D gene ambiguous. Germline loops: CDR1 MNHEY, CDR2 SMNVEV (reference sequence). V lost 4 bases and J lost 0, with 12 bases in between. The CDR3 has 16 amino acids.

The rearrangement uses TRBV6-5 and TRBJ1-3, with D maybe TRBD1 (5 bases). Trimming took 4 bases from V and 4 from J, leaving 8 bases between them. The CDR3 covers 13 residues. The germline V gene encodes CDR1 MNHEY and CDR2 SVGAGI. In DNA, the CDR3 is TGTGCCAGCAGTTTGCAGGGAGGAAACACCATATATTTT. The encoded protein is CASSLQGGNTIYF.

V and J are TRBV7-3 and TRBJ2-5; no clear D gene. The germline V gene encodes CDR1 SGHTA and CDR2 FQGTGA. Trimming removed 1 base at V and 2 bases at J, with 5 bases between. The CDR3 covers 13 residues. CDR3 sequence (DNA): TGTGCCAGCAGCTTAAGGAGTCAAGAGACCCAGTACTTC. Translation gives CASSLRSQETQYF.

This chain links TRBV6-6 with TRBJ2-7; D not resolved. There are 12 residues in the CDR3. Looked up from germline, CDR1 is MNHNY and CDR2 is SVGAGI (reference sequence). The V end was cut by 0 bases, the J end by 3 bases, with 3 bases between. CDR3 loop: CASSYSNYEQYF. The CDR3 DNA reads TGTGCCAGCAGTTACTCCAACTACGAGCAGTACTTC.

This clone was detected ten times or more. The V and J genes are TRBV2 and TRBJ2-1; 7 bases are a match to TRBD1. CDR3 length: 17 amino acids. J was trimmed by 6 bases and V by 2 bases; bases with no gene match: 13. CDR1 is SNHLY and CDR2 is FYNNEI in the germline V gene. CDR3 loop: CASSERQGRRIGNEQFF. CDR3 nucleotide sequence: TGTGCCAGCAGTGAACGACAGGGTCGAAGGATTGGCAATGAGCAGTTCTTC.

The genes are TRBV7-2 and TRBJ1-1; tentative D call: TRBD1 (6 bases). The CDR3 consists of 17 residues. Between the trimmed V and J ends, which lost 5 bases and 0 bases, there was a span of 19 bases. Germline V lookup: CDR1 SGHTA, CDR2 FQGNSA. The chain's CDR3 is CASSRGGQGSVNTEAFF. The CDR3 DNA reads TGTGCCAGCAGCCGCGGGGGGCAGGGTTCTGTGAACACTGAAGCTTTCTTT. The variable domain in full, with the rest retrieved from reference TRBV7-2 and TRBJ1-1, is GAGVSQSPSNKVTEKGKDVELRCDPISGHTALYWYRQSLGQGLEFLIYFQGNSAPDKSGLPSDRFSAERTGGSVSTLTIQRTQQEDSAVYLCASSRGGQGSVNTEAFFGQGTRLTVV.

In DNA form, the CDR3 reads TGTGCCAGCAGCCCAGGGACAGGAGGGCTAGCCAAAAACATTCAGTACTTC. This gives the protein CASSPGTGGLAKNIQYF. The chain has TRBV4-2 and TRBJ2-4; TRBD1 matches at 8 bases. Germline V gene sequence: CDR1 LGHNA, CDR2 YNFKEQ. With V trimmed by 4 bases and J by 0 bases, 8 bases remained unmatched. The CDR3 spans 17 residues.

The chain links TRBV5-1 to TRBJ2-2, with a weak D call TRBD1 (6 bases). Germline CDR1 and CDR2: SGHRS and YFSETQ. V lost 2 bases and J 3 bases, leaving 11 bases between the germline ends. This CDR3 has 15 amino acids. This CDR3 is CASSFVRGYTGELFF. The CDR3 DNA reads TGCGCCAGCAGCTTTGTTAGGGGGTACACCGGGGAGCTGTTTTTT.

The genes are TRBV9 and TRBJ2-1, with D possibly being TRBD2 (5 bases). The V end lost 3 bases, the J end lost 1 base, and 11 bases lay between the germline ends. The length of the CDR3 is 15 residues. CDR1 is SGDLS and CDR2 is YYNGEE in the germline V gene. The DNA for the CDR3 is TGTGCCAGCAGCGGCGTAAGCGGTTCCTACAATGAGCAGTTCTTC. This encodes CASSGVSGSYNEQFF. Looking up the rest from reference TRBV9 and TRBJ2-1 gives the full variable domain: DSGVTQTPKHLITATGQRVTLRCSPRSGDLSVYWYQQSLDQGLQFLIQYYNGEERAKGNILERFSAQQFPDLHSELNLSSLELGDSALYFCASSGVSGSYNEQFFGPGTRLTVL.

V gene TRBV4-3 combines with J gene TRBJ1-4; 7 bases agree with TRBD1. The junction had 9 bases not matched to a gene; V was cut back by 1 base and J by 7 bases. The CDR3 is 16 residues long. Germline loops: CDR1 LGHNA, CDR2 YSLEER. The DNA for the CDR3 is TGCGCCAGCAGCCAAGGCGCCCCCGGGACAGCTGAAAAACTGTTTTTT. Protein product: CASSQGAPGTAEKLFF.

V and J are TRBV4-3 and TRBJ2-7; D possibly corresponds to TRBD1 (6 bases). This CDR3 is built from 16 residues. V was cut by 1 base and J by 2 bases, with 15 bases left in between. CDR1 and CDR2 (germline): LGHNA, YSLEER. CDR3 nucleotides: TGCGCCAGCAGCCAAGCCCTCCCCGGGACACCCTACGAGCAGTACTTC. Amino acids: CASSQALPGTPYEQYF.

This chain links TRBV6-5 with TRBJ2-5; 7 positions match TRBD2. CDR3 length equals 13 residues. The junction had 6 bases not matched to a gene; V was cut back by 7 bases and J by 4 bases. Per germline, CDR1 MNHEY and CDR2 SVGAGI. CDR3: CASTDGGRETQYF. CDR3 nucleotide sequence: TGTGCCAGCACCGACGGGGGGAGAGAGACCCAGTACTTC.